The clone carrying this T cell receptor beta chain was seen only once. Method: immunoSEQ multiplex PCR; TCRdb's copy keeps in-frame clones and lacks some. The top ten hold around 10% of the sample, which has around 300,000 clones, around nine tenths seen once. Treatment given: over 15 received Ad26.COV2.S at low or high dose, single or two shots; about 5 received placebo; per-sample allocation not given. Material that was analyzed had been drawn on day 63 after the first vaccine or placebo injection. The source of the sample is a study of Ad26.COV2.S vaccination and SARS-CoV-2 variants. Trimming took 1 base from V and 5 from J, leaving 8 bases between them. The CDR3 is 14 amino acids. CDR1 SGHAT and CDR2 FQNNGV come from the germline V gene.

V is TRBV11-2 and J is TRBJ2-2; the D is unclear. The TCR comes from a person aged 18-65 years who received the Ad26.COV2.S COVID-19 vaccine or a placebo. Sequencing was performed on peripheral blood, taken in a trial of Ad26.COV2.S vaccine versus placebo. The DNA for the CDR3 is TGTGCCAGCAGCTTAGGGTCTTGGACCGGGGAGCTGTTTTTT. It yields the protein CASSLGSWTGELFF.